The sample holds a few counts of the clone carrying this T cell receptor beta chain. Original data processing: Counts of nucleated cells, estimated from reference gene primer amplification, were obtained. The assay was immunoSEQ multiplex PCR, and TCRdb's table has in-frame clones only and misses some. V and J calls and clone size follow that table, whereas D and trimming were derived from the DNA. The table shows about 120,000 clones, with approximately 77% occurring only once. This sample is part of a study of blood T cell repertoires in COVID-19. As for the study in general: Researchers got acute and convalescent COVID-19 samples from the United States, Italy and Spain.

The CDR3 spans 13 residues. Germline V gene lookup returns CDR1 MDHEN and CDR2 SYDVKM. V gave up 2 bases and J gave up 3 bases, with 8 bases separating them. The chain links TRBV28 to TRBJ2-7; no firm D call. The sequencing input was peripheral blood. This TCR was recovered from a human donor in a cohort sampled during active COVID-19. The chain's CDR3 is CASSLPKDYEQYF. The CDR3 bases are TGTGCCAGCAGTTTACCTAAAGACTACGAGCAGTACTTC.